This T cell receptor beta chain stems from a study of human T cells and chemical hapten exposure. Time point denoted: patch test 2, 6 weeks after DPC sensitization. Sample treatment: therapeutic diphenylcyclopropenone sensitization with weekly scalp DPC. TCRdb used MiXCR to reprocess the RACE reads, holding one entry per CDR3 protein. The data contain about 400,000 distinct CDR3 sequences, about 6% of them seen just once; the ten biggest clones take up over 5.5%. This clonotype was seen at least ten times. This receptor was obtained from a woman aged 18 to 35 with alopecia areata. Some clones in this sample may be carry-over from other donors' samples. Sequenced here: whole blood, sampled in connection with sensitization to the hapten diphenylcyclopropenone (DPC).

The CDR3 loop is CASSQGQGAHEQYF. The CDR3 bases are TGTGCCAGCAGCCAAGGGCAGGGGGCGCACGAGCAGTACTTC. J is TRBJ2-7 and V is TRBV4-2; TRBD1 aligns across 8 bases. Germline CDR1 is LGHNA and CDR2 is YNFKEQ. The ends lost 1 base at V and 5 bases at J; junction bases unmatched: 4. CDR3 length: 14 amino acids.